This T cell receptor (beta chain) was profiled in a study of blood T cell repertoires in COVID-19. The wider study: COVID-19 samples collected from the United States, Italy and Spain covered acute and convalescent phases.

Sequencing used immunoSEQ multiplex PCR; TCRdb keeps in-frame clones, though not all of them. Counted here are approximately 71,000 clones, 65% to 80% occurring once; the ten biggest clones make up less than 25%. The V gene's germline CDR1 is MNHNY and CDR2 SVGAGI (reference sequence). The CDR3 loop spans 14 amino acids. The ends were cut back, 0 bases at V and 2 bases at J, with 8 bases in the middle. The sequenced material came from peripheral blood. This sequence was found in a human donor in a cohort sampled during active COVID-19. V usage is TRBV6-6 and J usage is TRBJ2-7; D is unresolved. The CDR3, as DNA: TGTGCCAGCAGTTACTCGTTGAACACCTACGAGCAGTACTTC. Encoded protein: CASSYSLNTYEQYF.